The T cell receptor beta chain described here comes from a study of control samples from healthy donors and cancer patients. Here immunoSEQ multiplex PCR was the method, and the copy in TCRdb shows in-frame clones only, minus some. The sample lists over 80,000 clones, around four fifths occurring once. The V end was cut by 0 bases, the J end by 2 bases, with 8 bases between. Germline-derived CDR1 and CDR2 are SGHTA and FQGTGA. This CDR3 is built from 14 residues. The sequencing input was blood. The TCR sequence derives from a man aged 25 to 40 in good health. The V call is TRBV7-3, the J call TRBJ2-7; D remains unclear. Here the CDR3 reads CASSLTGNAYEQYF. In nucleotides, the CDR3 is TGTGCCAGCAGCTTAACGGGAAATGCCTACGAGCAGTACTTC.